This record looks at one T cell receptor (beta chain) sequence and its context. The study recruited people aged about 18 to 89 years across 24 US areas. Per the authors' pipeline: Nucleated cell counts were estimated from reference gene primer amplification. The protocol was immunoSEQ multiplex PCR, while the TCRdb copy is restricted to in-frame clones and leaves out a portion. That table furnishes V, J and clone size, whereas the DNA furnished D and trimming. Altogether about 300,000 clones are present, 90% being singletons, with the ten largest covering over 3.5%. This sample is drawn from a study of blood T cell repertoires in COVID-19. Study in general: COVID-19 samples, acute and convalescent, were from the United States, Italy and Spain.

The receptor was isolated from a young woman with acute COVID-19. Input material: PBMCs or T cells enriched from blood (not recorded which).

The CDR3 bases are TGCAGTGCTAGTCCCCATAGCGGGAACACCGGGGAGCTGTTTTTT. Its translation: CSASPHSGNTGELFF. The chain combines TRBV20-1 with TRBJ2-2; TRBD2 might be the D (6 bases). CDR1 DFQATT and CDR2 SNEGSKA come from the germline V gene (reference sequence). Trimming left V 3 bases short and J 1 base short, with 12 bases between. The CDR3 length is 15 residues.